Below, 17 T cell receptor beta chains from the same sample are listed, as sequenced in a study of T cell repertoires in cytomegalovirus infection (dated by TCRdb to the late 2010s). Their specific antigens are unknown. The treatment or condition tag for this specimen amounts to: in vitro stimulation with specific CMV peptide epitopes to enrich CMV-specific T cells. The sample was run on an Illumina HiSeq 1500. Starting from the raw public reads, TCRdb applied fastp trimming at Q25, assembled clones with MiXCR and retained in-frame beta chains. Each CDR3 protein appears once, grouped with its most common genes and DNA. Across this sample there are 160,000 or so distinct CDR3 sequences, with approximately 21% seen only once. The ten largest account for roughly 25% of the sample. Here the sequenced sample was CD8+ T cells from cultured PBMCs, taken from culture after CMV antigen stimulation. The origin of the receptors is a human donor in good health (CMV status not recorded). Some clones in this sample may be carry-over from other donors' samples.

The V and J genes are TRBV12-3 or TRBV12-4 and TRBJ2-7; the match to TRBD1 covers 8 bases. The CDR3 runs 16 residues. The trim removed 5 bases at V and 0 bases at J, leaving 9 bases unmatched. This chain's CDR3 is CASSPTGGTSSYEQYF. CDR3 DNA sequence: TGTGCCAGCAGTCCTACAGGGGGTACGAGCTCCTACGAGCAGTACTTC.

This clonotype was recorded a few times. The V gene is TRBV12-3 or TRBV12-4, the J gene TRBJ1-5; D is uncertain. V gave up 5 bases and J gave up 9 bases, with 8 bases separating them. CDR3 size: 11 residues. This CDR3 is CASSELGPQHF. The CDR3 nucleotides read TGTGCCAGCAGTGAACTGGGGCCCCAGCATTTT.

The chain carries TRBV7-8 and TRBJ2-1; 9 bases map to TRBD2. Germline-derived CDR1 and CDR2 are SGHVS and FQNEAQ. The CDR3 spans 17 residues. Trimming took 4 bases from V and 8 from J; bases not matched to a gene: 15. This CDR3 reads CASSYLPRTSERDEQFF. DNA for the CDR3: TGTGCCAGCAGCTACCTCCCCCGGACTAGCGAAAGGGATGAGCAGTTCTTC.

The rearrangement joins TRBV13 to TRBJ2-7; TRBD1 matches at 8 bases. The length of the CDR3 is 15 residues. V trimming: 5 bases; J trimming: 3 bases; junction bases outside the gene matches: 9. Germline lookup yields CDR1 PRHDT and CDR2 FYEKMQ (reference sequence). CDR3 sequence: CASSAPKTGVYEQYF. Here the CDR3 DNA reads TGTGCCAGCAGCGCCCCGAAGACAGGGGTCTACGAGCAGTACTTC.

This chain joins TRBV6-6 and TRBJ1-6; possibly TRBD1 for D (6 bases). The CDR3 extends over 15 amino acids. Germline V gene data show CDR1 as MNHNY and CDR2 as SVGAGI (reference sequence). The germline V and J ends were trimmed by 2 bases and 3 bases, with 8 bases remaining between them. DNA for the CDR3: TGTGCCAGCAGTTACGCACAGGGCTATAATTCACCCCTCCACTTT. Its translation is CASSYAQGYNSPLHF.

This clonotype was recorded a few times. The V gene is TRBV9, the J gene TRBJ2-3, with 8 nucleotides matching TRBD2. Unmatched junction bases numbered 6, after V lost 2 bases and J lost 1 base. Germline CDR1 reads SGDLS; CDR2 reads YYNGEE. The CDR3 loop spans 16 amino acids. CDR3 loop: CASSVRLAGGTDTQYF. Written as DNA, the CDR3 is TGTGCCAGCAGCGTTCGCCTAGCGGGCGGCACAGATACGCAGTATTTT.

The table lists this clonotype with many counts. The chain has TRBV6-5 and TRBJ2-7; D remains unclear. The CDR3 covers 13 residues. V was trimmed by 0 bases and J by 2 bases, leaving 5 bases between them. Germline CDR1 is MNHEY and CDR2 is SVGAGI. This CDR3 is CASSYSEAYEQYF. The CDR3 DNA reads as TGTGCCAGCAGTTACTCTGAGGCCTACGAGCAGTACTTC.

This chain links TRBV28 with TRBJ1-1; no reliable D call. The V gene's germline CDR1 is MDHEN and CDR2 SYDVKM. The CDR3 consists of 13 residues. Trimming removed 2 bases at V and 1 base at J, with 5 bases between. The CDR3 spells CASSLQPNTEAFF. The CDR3 nucleotides are TGTGCCAGCAGTTTACAGCCGAACACTGAAGCTTTCTTT.

The table lists this clonotype with a few counts. The chain is built from TRBV7-2 and TRBJ2-7; D not resolved. CDR1 and CDR2 from the germline V gene are SGHTA and FQGNSA. V was trimmed by 3 bases and J by 6 bases, leaving 9 bases between them. CDR3 length equals 12 residues. The CDR3 DNA reads as TGTGCCAGCAGCTTGTGGCAGCTCGAGCAGTACTTC. Its protein is CASSLWQLEQYF.

This clonotype was picked up a small number of times. The rearrangement links TRBV7-9 to TRBJ1-1; 9 nucleotides match TRBD1. This CDR3 has 19 amino acids. Germline loops: CDR1 SEHNR, CDR2 FQNEAQ (reference sequence). Losses at the gene ends were 4 bases for V and 5 bases for J; bases not matched to a gene: 20. Here the CDR3 DNA reads TGTGCCAGCAGCTCCAACGCAGGACAGGGGTGGGAAGAAGTGACTGAAGCTTTCTTT. Translated: CASSSNAGQGWEEVTEAFF.

V gene TRBV4-1 combines with J gene TRBJ2-1; perhaps TRBD1 as D (6 bases). The CDR3 has 17 residues. Trimming cost V 1 base and J 8 bases, with 21 bases left between them. The V gene's germline CDR1 is MGHRA and CDR2 YSYEKL. CDR3 loop: CASSQALGGRYQDEQFF. For the CDR3, the DNA is TGCGCCAGCAGCCAAGCACTAGGGGGTCGATATCAGGATGAGCAGTTCTTC.

The chain couples TRBV7-2 to TRBJ1-5, with D tentatively TRBD1 (6 bases). Trimming cost V 8 bases and J 7 bases, with 18 bases left between them. The CDR3 has 14 residues. Germline CDR1 and CDR2: SGHTA and FQGNSA. CDR3 DNA sequence: TGTGCCAGCCCGGCGGGGGCGAGGGGACAGCCCCAGCATTTT. Translating it yields CASPAGARGQPQHF.

The J gene is TRBJ1-6, the V gene TRBV4-1, with D possibly matching TRBD1 (5 bases). Germline CDR1 MGHRA, CDR2 YSYEKL. The CDR3 has 14 residues. Trimming took 4 bases from V and 12 from J, leaving 16 bases between them. This CDR3 is CASSPRDGPGPLHF. The CDR3 bases are TGCGCCAGCAGCCCTAGGGACGGTCCAGGACCCCTCCACTTT.

This clonotype showed up many times. The chain has TRBV7-2 and TRBJ2-7, with unresolved D. The germline V gene encodes CDR1 SGHTA and CDR2 FQGNSA. V lost 2 bases to trimming and J lost 1 base, with 18 bases between them. The CDR3 has 17 amino acids. As DNA, the CDR3 is TGTGCCAGCAGCTTAATTCCCCCCGCCGGCGATTCCTACGAGCAGTACTTC. As protein: CASSLIPPAGDSYEQYF.

In its sample, this clonotype was seen a few times. The chain carries TRBV27 and TRBJ2-3; D is possibly TRBD1 (5 bases). The CDR3 has 14 amino acids. CDR1 is MNHEY, CDR2 SMNVEV, per germline (reference sequence). V lost 10 bases and J 0 bases, leaving 14 bases between the germline ends. In nucleotides, the CDR3 is TGTGCCACGCTCCCAGGGTCTAGCACAGATACGCAGTATTTT. It specifies CATLPGSSTDTQYF.

This clonotype was found a few times. This sequence joins TRBV7-6 and TRBJ2-3; 9 bases map to TRBD1. V was clipped by 3 bases and J by 3 bases; unmatched bases: 1. Germline CDR1 and CDR2: SGHVS and FNYEAQ. The CDR3 has 14 amino acids. CDR3 protein: CASSFGQGTDTQYF. The CDR3 DNA is TGTGCCAGCAGCTTCGGACAGGGGACAGATACGCAGTATTTT.

The J gene is TRBJ2-2, the V gene TRBV30, with 8 bases matching TRBD1. The CDR3 contains 15 residues. Per germline, CDR1 GTSNPN and CDR2 SVGIG (reference sequence). V was pared by 0 bases and J by 5 bases, with 5 bases of the junction left unmatched. The CDR3 sequence is CAWSVPDRVTGELFF. The CDR3 DNA follows: TGTGCCTGGAGTGTACCGGACAGGGTTACCGGGGAGCTGTTTTTT.